The 17 T cell receptor beta chains in this list originate from one sample, sequenced in a study of T cell responses to AZD1222 COVID-19 vaccine. Using immunoSEQ multiplex PCR, the repertoire was profiled, and TCRdb retains in-frame clones only, with some absent. The data contain over 150,000 clones, over 85% of them singletons. Material: peripheral blood, obtained 28 days after the second AZD1222 dose. These receptors originate from an adult who received the AZD1222 COVID-19 vaccine.

The chain carries TRBV11-2 and TRBJ1-2; D is unresolved. The V and J ends lost 5 bases and 2 bases respectively, with 15 bases between them. The CDR3 is made up of 15 amino acids. CDR1 and CDR2 from the germline V gene are SGHAT and FQNNGV. This chain's CDR3 is CASSPTVWENYGYTF. The DNA for the CDR3 is TGTGCCAGCAGCCCTACGGTTTGGGAAAACTATGGCTACACCTTC.

The chain uses TRBV27 and TRBJ2-3, with a tentative D call TRBD2 (5 bases). CDR1 MNHEY and CDR2 SMNVEV come from the germline V gene (reference sequence). The CDR3 extends over 16 amino acids. V lost 1 base, J lost 3 bases, and 14 bases lay in between. The CDR3 DNA reads TGTGCCAGCAGTTTATACCGACCCCGAGGGACAGATACGCAGTATTTT. Its protein is CASSLYRPRGTDTQYF.

The chain links TRBV30 to TRBJ1-2, with 9 bases lining up with TRBD1. This CDR3 contains 16 residues. Germline V gene lookup returns CDR1 GTSNPN and CDR2 SVGIG (reference sequence). The trim removed 0 bases at V and 4 bases at J, leaving 9 bases unmatched. The CDR3 loop reads CAWSVFVGTGTYGYTF. The CDR3 nucleotides are TGTGCCTGGAGTGTATTTGTGGGGACAGGGACCTATGGCTACACCTTC.

The chain joins TRBV3-1 (or the pseudogene TRBV3-2) to TRBJ1-1; TRBD1 matches at 10 bases. V was pared by 1 base and J by 0 bases, with 2 bases of the junction left unmatched. In germline, CDR1 is LGHDT, CDR2 YNNKEL (reference sequence). CDR3 length: 16 residues. CDR3 region: CASSQATGGVNTEAFF. The CDR3 nucleotides are TGTGCCAGCAGCCAAGCGACAGGGGGCGTGAACACTGAAGCTTTCTTT.

The chain carries TRBV3-1 (or the pseudogene TRBV3-2) and TRBJ2-5; weak D call: TRBD2 (7 bases). Germline CDR1 is LGHDT and CDR2 is YNNKEL (reference sequence). The V gene lost 2 bases and the J gene lost 4 bases, with 11 bases spanning the gap. This CDR3 has 14 amino acids. The CDR3 loop is CASSQRGAPETQYF. The CDR3 DNA is TGTGCCAGCAGCCAACGGGGGGCCCCAGAGACCCAGTACTTC.

The genes are TRBV29-1 and TRBJ2-7; no clear D. CDR3 length: 13 residues. The V and J ends lost 7 bases and 3 bases respectively, with 16 bases between them. CDR1 is SQVTM, CDR2 ANQGSEA, per germline. CDR3 nucleotides: TGCAGCGACATCGTCCGGTTGGGCTACGAGCAGTACTTC. As protein: CSDIVRLGYEQYF.

The chain is built from TRBV5-1 and TRBJ1-6, with a possible D match to TRBD1 (5 bases). Germline V CDR1 and CDR2: SGHRS, YFSETQ. V gave up 4 bases and J gave up 10 bases, with 21 bases separating them. The CDR3 totals 16 residues. The CDR3 sequence is CASSPMVGDAASPLHF. In DNA, the CDR3 is TGCGCCAGCAGCCCCATGGTAGGGGACGCGGCATCACCCCTCCACTTT.

The J gene is TRBJ1-6, the V gene TRBV18, with D possibly being TRBD1 (6 bases). Germline CDR1 KGHSH, CDR2 LQKENI. V was shortened by 2 bases and J by 3 bases, with 23 bases between the two germline ends. The CDR3 is made up of 20 amino acids. CDR3 sequence reads: CASSPTRGAFSRSYNSPLHF. The DNA for the CDR3 is TGTGCCAGCTCACCAACGCGGGGGGCGTTCAGTCGAAGCTATAATTCACCCCTCCACTTT.

This sequence joins TRBV18 and TRBJ1-6; TRBD1 matches 9 bases. The J segment lost 9 bases and the V segment lost 8 bases, leaving 8 bases of the junction unmatched. This CDR3 contains 14 residues. Germline CDR1 is KGHSH and CDR2 is LQKENI. The DNA for the CDR3 is TGTGCCAGCGGCCGGGACAGGGCACTTTCACCCCTCCACTTT. This codes for CASGRDRALSPLHF.

The chain joins TRBV7-8 to TRBJ2-3; D may be TRBD1 (6 bases). Germline CDR1 and CDR2: SGHVS and FQNEAQ. V was cut by 6 bases and J by 2 bases, with 12 bases left in between. The CDR3 is made up of 14 amino acids. The CDR3 DNA sequence: TGTGCCAGCAGGTACAGGGACCTCACAGATACGCAGTATTTT. Translation: CASRYRDLTDTQYF.

This clone was found once. The chain recombines TRBV5-1 with TRBJ2-7; no definite D call. The CDR3 consists of 12 residues. The germline V gene encodes CDR1 SGHRS and CDR2 YFSETQ. Trimming shortened V by 4 bases and J by 10 bases, and 15 bases separated the two germline ends. The CDR3 DNA is TGCGCCAGCAGCGACGGTACGCCCTTACAGTACTTC. This codes for CASSDGTPLQYF.

The V call is TRBV7-3, the J call TRBJ2-5, with D possibly matching TRBD1 (7 bases). Germline V lookup: CDR1 SGHTA, CDR2 FQGTGA. V lost 6 bases and J 2 bases, leaving 13 bases between the germline ends. There are 14 residues in the CDR3. Here the CDR3 reads CASSPGGTQETQYF. The CDR3 coding sequence is TGTGCCAGCAGTCCAGGGGGGACTCAAGAGACCCAGTACTTC.

The J gene is TRBJ1-1, the V gene TRBV28; 7 bases are shared with TRBD1. Trimming removed 6 bases from V and 10 bases from J; junction bases left unmatched: 11. This CDR3 region has 13 residues. The germline CDR1 and CDR2 sequences are MDHEN and SYDVKM. Written as DNA, the CDR3 is TGTGCCAGCAGGAACACGGGACAGAGGGCAGCTTTCTTT. Translation gives CASRNTGQRAAFF.

This chain links TRBV30 with TRBJ2-2; unclear D gene. The CDR3 loop spans 13 amino acids. Germline CDR1 reads GTSNPN; CDR2 reads SVGIG (reference sequence). V was trimmed by 2 bases and J by 0 bases, leaving 4 bases between them. CDR3 nucleotides: TGTGCCTGGAGTACGCCGAACACCGGGGAGCTGTTTTTT. Its translation: CAWSTPNTGELFF.

The chain joins TRBV30 to TRBJ2-3; D may be TRBD2 (6 bases). Germline CDR1 reads GTSNPN; CDR2 reads SVGIG (reference sequence). The length of the CDR3 is 16 residues. With 5 bases removed from V and 3 bases from J, the gap between germline ends came to 21 bases. The CDR3 nucleotides read TGTGCCTGGGGCGCCCGAGGTAGCGGATTAACAGATACGCAGTATTTT. Translating gives CAWGARGSGLTDTQYF.

The chain joins TRBV5-1 to TRBJ1-6; possibly TRBD1 for D (6 bases). This CDR3 spans 15 amino acids. Germline-derived CDR1 and CDR2 are SGHRS and YFSETQ. V was clipped by 1 base and J by 10 bases, with 15 bases between them. CDR3 protein: CASSLMAGVYSPLHF. The DNA for the CDR3 is TGCGCCAGCAGCTTGATGGCAGGGGTTTACTCACCCCTCCACTTT. The full variable domain, rest sourced from reference TRBV5-1 and TRBJ1-6, is KAGVTQTPRYLIKTRGQQVTLSCSPISGHRSVSWYQQTPGQGLQFLFEYFSETQRNKGNFPGRFSGRQFSNSRSEMNVSTLELGDSALYLCASSLMAGVYSPLHFGNGTRLTVT.

V is TRBV27 and J is TRBJ1-2; D is ambiguous. The CDR3 has 13 residues. The ends were cut back, 4 bases at V and 3 bases at J, with 9 bases in the middle. The germline V gene encodes CDR1 MNHEY and CDR2 SMNVEV (reference sequence). The CDR3 bases are TGTGCCAGCAGTTGGGCCTCGGACTATGGCTACACCTTC. Protein product: CASSWASDYGYTF.